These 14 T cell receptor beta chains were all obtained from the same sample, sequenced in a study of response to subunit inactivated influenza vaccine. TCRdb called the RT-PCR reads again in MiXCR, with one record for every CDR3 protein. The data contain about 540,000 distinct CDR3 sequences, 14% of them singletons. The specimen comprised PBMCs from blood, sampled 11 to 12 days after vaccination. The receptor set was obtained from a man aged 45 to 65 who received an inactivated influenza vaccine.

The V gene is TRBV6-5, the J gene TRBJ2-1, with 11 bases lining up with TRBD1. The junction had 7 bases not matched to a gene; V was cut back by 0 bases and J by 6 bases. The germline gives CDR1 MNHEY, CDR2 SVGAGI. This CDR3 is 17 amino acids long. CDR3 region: CASSYSRGTGGGNEQFF. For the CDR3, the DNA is TGTGCCAGCAGTTACTCGCGCGGGACAGGGGGTGGCAATGAGCAGTTCTTC.

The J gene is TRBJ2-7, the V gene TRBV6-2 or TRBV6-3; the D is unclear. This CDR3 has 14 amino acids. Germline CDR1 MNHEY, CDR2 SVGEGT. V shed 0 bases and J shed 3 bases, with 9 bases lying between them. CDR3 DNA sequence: TGTGCCAGCAGTTACTCTAACACGAACTACGAGCAGTACTTC. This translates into CASSYSNTNYEQYF.

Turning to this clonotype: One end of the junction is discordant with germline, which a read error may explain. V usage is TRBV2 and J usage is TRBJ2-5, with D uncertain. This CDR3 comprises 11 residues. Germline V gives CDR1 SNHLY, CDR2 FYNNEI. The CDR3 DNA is TGTGCCAGCAAAAGCCTACAGAAAACGAACTTC. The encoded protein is CASKSLQKTNF. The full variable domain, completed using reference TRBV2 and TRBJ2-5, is EPEVTQTPSHQVTQMGQEVILRCVPISNHLYFYWYRQILGQKVEFLVSFYNNEISEKSEIFDDQFSVERPDGSNFTLKIRSTKLEDSAMYFCASKSLQKTNFGPGTRLLVL.

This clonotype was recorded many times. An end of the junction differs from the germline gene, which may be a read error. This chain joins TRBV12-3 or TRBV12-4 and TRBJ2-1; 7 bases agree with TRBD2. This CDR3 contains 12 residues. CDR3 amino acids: CASQQFGQGGIF. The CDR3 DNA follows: TGTGCCAGCCAGCAGTTTGGCCAGGGAGGGATCTTC.

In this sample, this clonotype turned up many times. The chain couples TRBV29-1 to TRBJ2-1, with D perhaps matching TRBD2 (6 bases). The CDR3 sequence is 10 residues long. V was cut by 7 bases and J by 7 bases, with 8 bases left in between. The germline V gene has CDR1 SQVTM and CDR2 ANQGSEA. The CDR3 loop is CSAGGNEQFF. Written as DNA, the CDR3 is TGCAGCGCCGGGGGTAATGAGCAGTTCTTC.

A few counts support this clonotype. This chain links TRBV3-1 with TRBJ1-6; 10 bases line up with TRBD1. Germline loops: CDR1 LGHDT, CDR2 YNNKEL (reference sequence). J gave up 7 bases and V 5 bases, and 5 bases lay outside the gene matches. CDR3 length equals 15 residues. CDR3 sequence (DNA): TGTGCCAGCAGCTTAATGACAGGGGGCAATTCACCCCTCCACTTT. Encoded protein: CASSLMTGGNSPLHF.

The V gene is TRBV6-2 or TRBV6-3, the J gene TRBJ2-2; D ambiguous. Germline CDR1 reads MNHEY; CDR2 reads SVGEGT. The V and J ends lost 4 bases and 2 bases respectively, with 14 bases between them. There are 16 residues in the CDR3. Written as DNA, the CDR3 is TGTGCCAGCAGTTTGATACGGACGGGCAACACCGGGGAGCTGTTTTTT. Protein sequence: CASSLIRTGNTGELFF.

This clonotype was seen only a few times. The DNA for the CDR3 is TGTGCCAGCAGCTTAGGTGGGGGTCAGACCTATGGCTACACCTTC. Protein product: CASSLGGGQTYGYTF. The J gene is TRBJ1-2, the V gene TRBV7-9; D is perhaps TRBD1 (5 bases). V was shortened by 1 base and J by 4 bases, with 13 bases between the two germline ends. The CDR3 consists of 15 residues. CDR1 SEHNR and CDR2 FQNEAQ come from the germline V gene (reference sequence). The full variable domain, its missing parts supplied by reference TRBV7-9 and TRBJ1-2, is DTGVSQNPRHKITKRGQNVTFRCDPISEHNRLYWYRQTLGQGPEFLTYFQNEAQLEKSRLLSDRFSAERPKGSFSTLEIQRTEQGDSAMYLCASSLGGGQTYGYTFGSGTRLTVV.

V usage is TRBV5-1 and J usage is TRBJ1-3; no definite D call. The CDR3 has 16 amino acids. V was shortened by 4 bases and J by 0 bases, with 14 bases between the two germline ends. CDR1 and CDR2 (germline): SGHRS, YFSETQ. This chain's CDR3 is CASSAPGPASGNTIYF. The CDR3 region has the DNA TGCGCCAGCAGCGCCCCGGGCCCTGCCTCTGGAAACACCATATATTTT.

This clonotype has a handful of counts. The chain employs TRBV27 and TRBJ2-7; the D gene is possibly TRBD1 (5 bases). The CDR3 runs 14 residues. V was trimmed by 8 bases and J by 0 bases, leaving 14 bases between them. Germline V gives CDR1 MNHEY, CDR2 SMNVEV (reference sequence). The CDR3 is CASGQGRDSYEQYF. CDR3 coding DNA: TGTGCCAGCGGGCAGGGCAGAGACTCCTACGAGCAGTACTTC.

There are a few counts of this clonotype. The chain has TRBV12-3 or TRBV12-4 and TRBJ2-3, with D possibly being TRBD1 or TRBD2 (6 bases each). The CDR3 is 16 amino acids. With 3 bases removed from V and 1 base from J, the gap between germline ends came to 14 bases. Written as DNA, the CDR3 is TGTGCCAGCAGTTTCAGGGGTCCGGGGGGCACAGATACGCAGTATTTT. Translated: CASSFRGPGGTDTQYF.

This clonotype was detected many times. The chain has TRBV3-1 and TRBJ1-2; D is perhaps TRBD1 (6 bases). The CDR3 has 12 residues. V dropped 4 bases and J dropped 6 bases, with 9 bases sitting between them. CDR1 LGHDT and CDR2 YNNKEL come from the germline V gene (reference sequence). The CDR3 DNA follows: TGTGCCAGCAGCCGTGGGACAAATGGCTACACCTTC. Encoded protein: CASSRGTNGYTF.

The CDR3 DNA reads TGCAGTGCTACAACCGGGACAACGAACACTGAAGCTTTCTTT. Protein product: CSATTGTTNTEAFF. The chain employs TRBV20-1 and TRBJ1-1; weak D call: TRBD1 (6 bases). V was clipped by 4 bases and J by 1 base, with 13 bases between them. The CDR3 length is 14 residues. Germline V CDR1 and CDR2: DFQATT, SNEGSKA (reference sequence).

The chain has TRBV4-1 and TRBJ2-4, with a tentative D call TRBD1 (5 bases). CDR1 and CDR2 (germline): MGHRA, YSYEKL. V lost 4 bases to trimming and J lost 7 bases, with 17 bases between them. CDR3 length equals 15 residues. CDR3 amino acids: CASSRATGSVNIQYF. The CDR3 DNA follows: TGCGCCAGCAGCCGAGCTACAGGAAGTGTGAACATTCAGTACTTC.